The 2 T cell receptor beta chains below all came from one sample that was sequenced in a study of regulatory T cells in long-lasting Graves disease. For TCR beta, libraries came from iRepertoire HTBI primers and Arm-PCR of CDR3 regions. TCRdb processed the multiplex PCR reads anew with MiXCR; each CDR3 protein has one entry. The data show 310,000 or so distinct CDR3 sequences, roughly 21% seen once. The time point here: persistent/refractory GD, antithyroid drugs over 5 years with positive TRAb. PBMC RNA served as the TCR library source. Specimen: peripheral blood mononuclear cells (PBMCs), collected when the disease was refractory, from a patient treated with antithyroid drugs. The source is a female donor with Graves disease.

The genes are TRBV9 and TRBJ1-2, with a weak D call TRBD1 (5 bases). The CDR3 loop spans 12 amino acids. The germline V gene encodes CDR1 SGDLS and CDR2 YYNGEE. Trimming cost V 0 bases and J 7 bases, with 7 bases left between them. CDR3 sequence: CASSVEQVGYTF. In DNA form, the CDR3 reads TGTGCCAGCAGCGTAGAACAGGTTGGCTACACCTTC.

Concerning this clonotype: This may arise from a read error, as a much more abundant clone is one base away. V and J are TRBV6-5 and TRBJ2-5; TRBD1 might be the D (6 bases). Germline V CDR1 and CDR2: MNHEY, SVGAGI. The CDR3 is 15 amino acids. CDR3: CASSSNFGIGQTQCF. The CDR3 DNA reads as TGTGCCAGCAGTTCTAACTTCGGAATCGGACAGACCCAGTGCTTC.